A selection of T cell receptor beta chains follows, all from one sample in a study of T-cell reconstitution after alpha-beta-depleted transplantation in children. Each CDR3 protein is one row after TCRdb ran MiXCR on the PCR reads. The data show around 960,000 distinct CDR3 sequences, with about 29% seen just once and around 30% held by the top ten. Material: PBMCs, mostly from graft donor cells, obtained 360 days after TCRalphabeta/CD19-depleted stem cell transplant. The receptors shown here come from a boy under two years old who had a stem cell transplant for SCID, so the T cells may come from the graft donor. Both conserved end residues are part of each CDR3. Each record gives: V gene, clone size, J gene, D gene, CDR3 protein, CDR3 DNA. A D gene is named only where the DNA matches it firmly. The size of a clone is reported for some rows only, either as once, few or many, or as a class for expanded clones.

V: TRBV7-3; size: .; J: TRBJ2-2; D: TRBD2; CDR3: CASSLTGLADGELFF; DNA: TGTGCCAGCAGCTTAACGGGACTAGCGGACGGGGAGCTGTTTTTT
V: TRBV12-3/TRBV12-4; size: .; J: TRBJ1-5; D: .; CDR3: CASNTSPAGSQPQHF; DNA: TGTGCCAGCAACACCTCACCGGCGGGTTCTCAGCCCCAGCATTTT
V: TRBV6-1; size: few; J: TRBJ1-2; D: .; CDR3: CASREPTENVYGYTF; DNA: TGTGCCAGCAGGGAACCTACAGAGAACGTATATGGCTACACCTTC
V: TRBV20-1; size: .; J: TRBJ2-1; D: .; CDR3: CSAPPTGLVYNEQFF; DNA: TGCAGTGCTCCACCAACAGGGTTGGTCTACAATGAGCAGTTCTTC
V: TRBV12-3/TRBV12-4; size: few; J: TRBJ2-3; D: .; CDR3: CASSFTRGTDTQYF; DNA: TGTGCCAGCAGTTTTACCAGGGGCACAGATACGCAGTATTTT
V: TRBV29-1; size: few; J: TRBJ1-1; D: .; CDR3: CSGWEGNTEAFF; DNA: TGCAGCGGTTGGGAAGGGAACACTGAAGCTTTCTTT
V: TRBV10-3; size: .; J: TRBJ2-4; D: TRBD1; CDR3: CAISEDRVKNIQYF; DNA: TGTGCCATCAGTGAGGACAGGGTAAAAAACATTCAGTACTTC
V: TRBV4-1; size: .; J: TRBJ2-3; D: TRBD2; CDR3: CASSQDLRGRDTQYF; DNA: TGCGCCAGCAGCCAAGATTTGCGGGGGAGGGATACGCAGTATTTT
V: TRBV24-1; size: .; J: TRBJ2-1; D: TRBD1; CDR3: CATSDLGGGTGGRNEQFF; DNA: TGTGCCACCAGTGATTTAGGTGGAGGGACAGGGGGCAGAAATGAGCAGTTCTTC
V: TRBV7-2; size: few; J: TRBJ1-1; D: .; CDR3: CASSQGGGLTNTEAFF; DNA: TGTGCCAGCAGCCAAGGCGGGGGCCTGACGAACACTGAAGCTTTCTTT
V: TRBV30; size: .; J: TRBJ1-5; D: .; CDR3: CAWTREGNQPQHF; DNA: TGTGCCTGGACCAGGGAGGGAAATCAGCCCCAGCATTTT
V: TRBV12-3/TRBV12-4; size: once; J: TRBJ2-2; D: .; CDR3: CASSLVRRTANTGELFF; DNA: TGTGCCAGCAGTTTAGTAAGAAGGACAGCGAACACCGGGGAGCTGTTTTTT
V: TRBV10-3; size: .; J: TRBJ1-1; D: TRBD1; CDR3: CAISGRDSFSAFF; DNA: TGTGCCATCAGTGGGCGGGACAGTTTCTCGGCTTTCTTT
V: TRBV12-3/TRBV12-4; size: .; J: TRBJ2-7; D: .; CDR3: CASSLTRGEQYF; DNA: TGTGCCAGCAGTTTGACCAGGGGCGAGCAGTACTTC
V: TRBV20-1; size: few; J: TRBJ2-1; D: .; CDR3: CSAGEPYSRFF; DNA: TGCAGTGCTGGCGAACCCTACAGCCGGTTCTTC
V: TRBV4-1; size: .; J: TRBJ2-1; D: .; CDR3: CASSQDPGTYNEQFF; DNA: TGCGCCAGCAGCCAAGATCCCGGGACTTACAATGAGCAGTTCTTC
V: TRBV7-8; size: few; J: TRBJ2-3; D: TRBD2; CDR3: CASSLGLGRVDTQYF; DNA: TGTGCCAGCAGCTTAGGGTTGGGGAGGGTGGATACGCAGTATTTT
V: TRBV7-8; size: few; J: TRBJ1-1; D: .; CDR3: CASSPLRIPNTEAFF; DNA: TGTGCCAGCAGCCCACTCCGGATACCGAACACTGAAGCTTTCTTT
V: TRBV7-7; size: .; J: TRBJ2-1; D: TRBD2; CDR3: CASSTQRGSYNEQFF; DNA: TGTGCCAGCAGCACCCAGCGGGGCTCCTACAATGAGCAGTTCTTC
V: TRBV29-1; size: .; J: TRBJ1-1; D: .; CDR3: CSVEAGEAFF; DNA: TGCAGCGTTGAGGCCGGGGAAGCTTTCTTT
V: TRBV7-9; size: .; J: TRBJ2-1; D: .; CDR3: CASSGRGRSYNEQFF; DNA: TGTGCCAGCAGCGGACGGGGGCGGTCCTACAATGAGCAGTTCTTC
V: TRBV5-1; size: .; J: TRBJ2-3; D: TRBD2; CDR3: CASSSRPSGGTSTDTQYF; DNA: TGCGCCAGCAGCTCCCGGCCTAGCGGGGGGACTAGCACAGATACGCAGTATTTT
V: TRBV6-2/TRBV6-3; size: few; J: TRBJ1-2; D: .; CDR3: CASSYSPRGSRSPYGYTF; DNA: TGTGCCAGCAGTTACAGCCCCAGAGGGAGCCGAAGCCCCTATGGCTACACCTTC
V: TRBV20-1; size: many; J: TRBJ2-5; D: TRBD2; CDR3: CSARRGQETQYF; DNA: TGCAGTGCTAGGCGGGGGCAAGAGACCCAGTACTTC
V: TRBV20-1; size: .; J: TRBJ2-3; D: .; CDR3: CSALDTQYF; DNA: TGCAGTGCGCTAGATACGCAGTATTTT
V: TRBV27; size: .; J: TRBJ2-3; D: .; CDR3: CASSSVTKVHGTDTQYF; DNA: TGTGCCAGCAGTTCCGTGACAAAAGTTCACGGCACAGATACGCAGTATTTT
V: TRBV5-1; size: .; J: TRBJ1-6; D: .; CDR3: CASSQAHGNSPLHF; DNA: TGCGCCAGCAGCCAGGCCCATGGGAATTCACCCCTCCACTTT
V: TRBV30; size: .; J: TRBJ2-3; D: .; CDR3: CAGGKGTDTQYF; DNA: TGTGCCGGGGGTAAGGGCACAGATACGCAGTATTTT
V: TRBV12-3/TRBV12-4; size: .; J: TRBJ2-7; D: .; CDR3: CASSNHYEQYF; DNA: TGTGCCAGCAGTAACCACTACGAGCAGTACTTC
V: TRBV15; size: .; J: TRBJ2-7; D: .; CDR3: CATSSGDLDLPSQYF; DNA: TGTGCCACCAGCAGCGGCGACCTGGACTTGCCGTCGCAGTACTTC